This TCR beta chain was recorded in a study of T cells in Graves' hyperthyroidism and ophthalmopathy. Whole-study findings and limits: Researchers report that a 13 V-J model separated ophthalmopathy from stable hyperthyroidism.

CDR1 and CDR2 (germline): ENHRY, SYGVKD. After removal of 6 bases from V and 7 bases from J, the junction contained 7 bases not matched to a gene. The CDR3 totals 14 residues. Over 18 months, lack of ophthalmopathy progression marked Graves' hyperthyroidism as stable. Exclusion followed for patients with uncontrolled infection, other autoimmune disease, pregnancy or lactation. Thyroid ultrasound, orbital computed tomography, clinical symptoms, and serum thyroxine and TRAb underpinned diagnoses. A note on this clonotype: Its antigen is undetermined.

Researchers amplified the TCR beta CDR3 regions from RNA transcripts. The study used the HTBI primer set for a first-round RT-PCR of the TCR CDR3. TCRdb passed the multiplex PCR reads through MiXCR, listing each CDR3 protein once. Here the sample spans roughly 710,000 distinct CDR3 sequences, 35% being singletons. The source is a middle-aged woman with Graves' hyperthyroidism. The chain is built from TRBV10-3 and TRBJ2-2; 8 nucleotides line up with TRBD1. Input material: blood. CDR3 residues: CAIRDTDRDGELFF. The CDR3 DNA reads TGTGCCATCAGGGATACGGACAGGGACGGGGAGCTGTTTTTT.